The entry below gives a single T cell receptor (beta chain) sequence along with its context. What it binds is unknown. CDR3 size: 12 residues. The V gene lost 5 bases and the J gene lost 3 bases, with 7 bases spanning the gap. Germline CDR1 and CDR2: SEHNR and FQNEAQ (reference sequence). The data originate from a study of T cells after yellow fever vaccination. Generation of TCR cDNA used 5'RACE template switching (which added a universal primer site and UMIs). One entry per CDR3 protein results from TCRdb running MiXCR on the 5' RACE reads. The sample contains 610,000 or so distinct CDR3 sequences, more than 9% of which appear only once. Points from the study as a whole: Only a small proportion of the clonotypes turned up in both the CD4 and the CD8 compartments, likely arising from convergent recombination.

The chain couples TRBV7-9 to TRBJ1-2, with no clear D. The specimen comprised PBMCs, sampled on the day of the yellow fever booster vaccination. This clonotype was obtained from a man aged 25 to 40 who received the YFV17D yellow fever vaccine. The DNA for the CDR3 is TGTGCCAGCAGCCCCTTCGACTATGGCTACACCTTC. This encodes CASSPFDYGYTF.